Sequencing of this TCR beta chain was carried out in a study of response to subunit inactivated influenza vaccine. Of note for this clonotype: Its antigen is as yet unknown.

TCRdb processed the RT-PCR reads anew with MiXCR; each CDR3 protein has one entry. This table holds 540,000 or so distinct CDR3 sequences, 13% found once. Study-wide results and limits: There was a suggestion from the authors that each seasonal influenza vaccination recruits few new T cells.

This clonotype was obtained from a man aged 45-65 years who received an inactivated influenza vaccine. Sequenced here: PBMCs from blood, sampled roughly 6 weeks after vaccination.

CDR3 sequence: CASSFPTGLEAFF. CDR3 in DNA: TGTGCCAGCAGCTTCCCGACAGGCCTTGAAGCTTTCTTT. The V gene is TRBV7-2, the J gene TRBJ1-1, with D possibly matching TRBD1 (6 bases). The CDR3 sequence is 13 residues long. V was shortened by 3 bases and J by 7 bases, with 12 bases between the two germline ends. The V gene's germline CDR1 is SGHTA and CDR2 FQGNSA. Variable domain in full (rest from reference TRBV7-2 and TRBJ1-1): GAGVSQSPSNKVTEKGKDVELRCDPISGHTALYWYRQSLGQGLEFLIYFQGNSAPDKSGLPSDRFSAERTGGSVSTLTIQRTQQEDSAVYLCASSFPTGLEAFFGQGTRLTVV.